The clone carrying this T cell receptor (beta chain) was recorded many times. Trimming took 4 bases from V and 4 from J; bases not matched to a gene: 4. This CDR3 is 15 amino acids long. Construction of the TCRbeta library involved unique molecular identifiers. TCRdb reanalysed the PCR reads using MiXCR and keeps one entry per CDR3 protein. The data show over 550,000 distinct CDR3 sequences, over 9.5% seen once. The sample belongs to a study of T-cell reconstitution after alpha-beta-depleted transplantation in children. The V and J genes are TRBV12-3 or TRBV12-4 and TRBJ2-7; 13 bases are shared with TRBD2. The sequence derives from a human donor who donated a stem cell graft to a child with acute myeloid leukemia. Here the sequenced sample was PBMCs from the stem cell graft donor, taken from the stem cell graft. In DNA form, the CDR3 reads TGTGCCAGCAGTTCGACTAGCGGGAGGAGGTACGAGCAGTACTTC. This translates into CASSSTSGRRYEQYF.